This T cell receptor (beta chain) was found in a study of cytomegalovirus exposure and HLA in healthy donors. On the study more broadly: Earlier findings included 117 million unique TCR beta sequences obtained from 150 million to 200 million T cells.

Germline lookup yields CDR1 SGHDT and CDR2 YYEEEE. The CDR3 runs to 14 residues. Trimming cost V 2 bases and J 1 base, with 6 bases left between them. Amplification used 60 Vbeta primers and 13 Jbeta primers. The method was immunoSEQ multiplex PCR; TCRdb's version includes in-frame clones alone and lacks a portion of them. The sample carries 150,000 to 200,000 clones, around four fifths recorded once. The V gene is TRBV5-6, the J gene TRBJ2-2, with D tentatively TRBD2 (6 bases). Sequencing was performed on PBMCs. This sequence was found in a man younger than 35 in good health and CMV-seropositive. This CDR3 reads CASSFGRNTGELFF. The CDR3 DNA reads as TGTGCCAGCAGCTTCGGGAGGAACACCGGGGAGCTGTTTTTT.